These 29 T cell receptor beta chains share one sample of origin, sequenced in a study of blood T cell repertoires in COVID-19. The assay was immunoSEQ multiplex PCR, and TCRdb's table has in-frame clones only and misses some. The data contain roughly 150,000 clones, about 84% of them singletons. Sequences were obtained from PBMCs or T cells enriched from blood (not recorded which). The source of these receptors is a woman between 40 and 55 years old with acute COVID-19.

V gene TRBV27 combines with J gene TRBJ2-7; 7 bases line up with TRBD2. CDR1 MNHEY and CDR2 SMNVEV come from the germline V gene (reference sequence). This CDR3 has 15 amino acids. With 2 bases clipped from V and 3 bases from J, the junction kept 7 bases outside the gene matches. CDR3 amino acids: CASSLRSGTIYEQYF. Here the CDR3 DNA reads TGTGCCAGCAGTTTAAGGAGCGGGACCATCTACGAGCAGTACTTC.

The chain joins TRBV30 to TRBJ1-4; 8 nucleotides agree with TRBD1. V was clipped by 5 bases and J by 1 base; unmatched bases: 3. The V gene's germline CDR1 is GTSNPN and CDR2 SVGIG (reference sequence). The CDR3 extends over 14 amino acids. The CDR3 bases are TGTGCCTGGGACGGACAGGGAACTAATGAAAAACTGTTTTTT. Translated, it gives CAWDGQGTNEKLFF.

Comments on this clone: Distinct nucleotide sequences in the sample also encode this CDR3. The chain has TRBV2 and TRBJ2-5; D not resolved. V lost 6 bases, J lost 5 bases, and 7 bases lay in between. The V gene's germline CDR1 is SNHLY and CDR2 FYNNEI. The CDR3 has 11 amino acids. The CDR3 region is CASSPRETQYF. The CDR3 coding sequence is TGTGCCAGCAGCCCCCGGGAGACCCAGTACTTC.

This clone was detected once. CDR3 loop: CASRTKPGVQETQYF. CDR3 nucleotide sequence: TGTGCCAGCAGGACCAAACCGGGGGTGCAAGAGACCCAGTACTTC. V usage is TRBV7-3 and J usage is TRBJ2-5; possibly TRBD2 for D (6 bases). Trimming cost V 6 bases and J 2 bases, with 16 bases left between them. CDR1 and CDR2 from the germline V gene are SGHTA and FQGTGA. The CDR3 contains 15 residues.

This rearrangement joins TRBV5-1 to TRBJ1-1; 10 bases map to TRBD1. With V trimmed by 4 bases and J by 5 bases, 8 bases remained unmatched. The germline CDR1 and CDR2 sequences are SGHRS and YFSETQ. The CDR3 covers 15 residues. CDR3 amino acids: CASSGSGTGVTEAFF. CDR3 coding DNA: TGCGCCAGCAGCGGCTCCGGGACAGGGGTAACTGAAGCTTTCTTT.

In this sample, this clone turned up a few times. V is TRBV9 and J is TRBJ1-1, with 7 bases aligning to TRBD1. The CDR3 sequence is 15 residues long. J gave up 5 bases and V 4 bases, and 11 bases lay outside the gene matches. Germline V CDR1 and CDR2: SGDLS, YYNGEE. Here the CDR3 DNA reads TGTGCCAGCAGCATCCGACAGGGACGTCGGACTGAAGCTTTCTTT. Translated, it gives CASSIRQGRRTEAFF.

The V gene is TRBV3-1 (or the pseudogene TRBV3-2), the J gene TRBJ1-2; weak D call: TRBD1 (5 bases). Germline CDR1 is LGHDT and CDR2 is YNNKEL (reference sequence). Trimming left V 8 bases short and J 0 bases short, with 7 bases between. The CDR3 sequence is 12 residues long. CDR3 in DNA: TGTGCCAGCGGGGCTTCTAACTATGGCTACACCTTC. This sequence encodes CASGASNYGYTF.

The rearrangement links TRBV7-3 to TRBJ2-1, with D perhaps matching TRBD2 (6 bases). The CDR3 spans 16 residues. CDR1 SGHTA and CDR2 FQGTGA come from the germline V gene. V gave up 5 bases and J gave up 0 bases, with 14 bases separating them. The DNA of the CDR3 is TGTGCCAGCAGCCCCGCGGGGCTTAGCTCCTACAATGAGCAGTTCTTC. The encoded protein is CASSPAGLSSYNEQFF.

The chain carries TRBV7-6 and TRBJ2-5; weak D call: TRBD2 (6 bases). This CDR3 region has 14 residues. Germline V lookup: CDR1 SGHVS, CDR2 FNYEAQ. V gave up 5 bases and J gave up 5 bases, with 15 bases separating them. CDR3: CASSLQEGSETQYF. In DNA, the CDR3 is TGTGCCAGCAGCCTCCAGGAGGGAAGCGAGACCCAGTACTTC. Filled out from reference TRBV7-6 and TRBJ2-5, the complete variable domain reads GAGVSQSPRYKVTKRGQDVALRCDPISGHVSLYWYRQALGQGPEFLTYFNYEAQQDKSGLPNDRFSAERPEGSISTLTIQRTEQRDSAMYRCASSLQEGSETQYFGPGTRLLVL.

V and J are TRBV4-1 and TRBJ2-1; 7 bases are shared with TRBD1. CDR3 length: 15 residues. V shed 4 bases and J 3 bases; nucleotides not matched to a gene: 6. Germline loops: CDR1 MGHRA, CDR2 YSYEKL. CDR3 sequence: CASSLRDSLYNEQFF. In DNA form, the CDR3 reads TGCGCCAGCAGCCTTCGGGACAGCCTCTACAATGAGCAGTTCTTC.

J is TRBJ2-1 and V is TRBV4-1; 7 bases are a match to TRBD2. This CDR3 spans 16 amino acids. Losses at the gene ends were 0 bases for V and 7 bases for J; bases not matched to a gene: 9. The germline gives CDR1 MGHRA, CDR2 YSYEKL. The CDR3: CASSQERTSGWNEQFF. In DNA, the CDR3 is TGCGCCAGCAGCCAAGAGAGGACTAGTGGGTGGAATGAGCAGTTCTTC.

This chain uses TRBV27 with TRBJ1-6; TRBD1 matches 9 bases. Germline values: CDR1 MNHEY, CDR2 SMNVEV (reference sequence). J gave up 9 bases and V 2 bases, and 8 bases lay outside the gene matches. The CDR3 covers 16 residues. The CDR3 loop is CASSLRPPGQGSPLHF. CDR3 in DNA: TGTGCCAGCAGTTTACGACCACCGGGACAGGGTTCACCCCTCCACTTT.

This chain connects TRBV19 to TRBJ2-7, with 10 bases identical to TRBD2. The CDR3 covers 13 residues. V shed 9 bases and J 3 bases; nucleotides not matched to a gene: 5. Germline assignment: CDR1 LNHDA and CDR2 SQIVND (reference sequence). The CDR3, as DNA: TGTGCCAGCGGGGCTAGCGGGAGCTACGAGCAGTACTTC. Its translation is CASGASGSYEQYF.

The chain is built from TRBV19 and TRBJ1-1; 10 nucleotides align to TRBD1. Germline V CDR1 and CDR2: LNHDA, SQIVND (reference sequence). There are 15 residues in the CDR3. The J segment lost 3 bases and the V segment lost 9 bases, leaving 10 bases of the junction unmatched. CDR3 coding DNA: TGTGCCAGCACCCGGGACAGGGGACCGCACACTGAAGCTTTCTTT. This encodes CASTRDRGPHTEAFF. Variable domain in full (rest from reference TRBV19 and TRBJ1-1): DGGITQSPKYLFRKEGQNVTLSCEQNLNHDAMYWYRQDPGQGLRLIYYSQIVNDFQKGDIAEGYSVSREKKESFPLTVTSAQKNPTAFYLCASTRDRGPHTEAFFGQGTRLTVV.

This rearrangement joins TRBV7-9 to TRBJ1-1; 7 bases line up with TRBD1. Per germline, CDR1 SEHNR and CDR2 FQNEAQ (reference sequence). V was clipped by 1 base and J by 9 bases; unmatched bases: 8. This CDR3 comprises 14 residues. The CDR3 DNA follows: TGTGCCAGCAGCTTAGGTCGTCAGGGGGACCAAGCTTTCTTT. Amino acids: CASSLGRQGDQAFF.

This CDR3 reads CASSPSGSKTYEQYV. CDR3 DNA sequence: TGTGCCAGCAGCCCTAGCGGGAGCAAAACCTACGAGCAGTACGTC. The chain is built from TRBV7-9 and TRBJ2-7; 10 nucleotides agree with TRBD2. The V segment lost 5 bases and the J segment 2 bases; nucleotides outside the gene matches: 6. The CDR3 runs 15 residues. From germline, CDR1 is SEHNR and CDR2 FQNEAQ (reference sequence).

V gene TRBV5-8 combines with J gene TRBJ1-1; 8 positions agree with TRBD1. The CDR3 is 14 residues long. The germline V gene has CDR1 SGHTS and CDR2 YDEGEE. The V gene end was trimmed by 2 bases and the J gene end by 5 bases; junction bases not matched to a gene: 5. CDR3 nucleotide sequence: TGTGCCAGCAGCTTCTGGACAGGGTGGACTGAAGCTTTCTTT. It codes for CASSFWTGWTEAFF.

The V call is TRBV7-8, the J call TRBJ2-1; maybe TRBD2 (6 bases). The CDR3 extends over 18 amino acids. V lost 2 bases, J lost 5 bases, and 22 bases lay in between. Germline V CDR1 and CDR2: SGHVS, FQNEAQ. Here the CDR3 reads CASSLRRAGGRLDNEQFF. The DNA of the CDR3 is TGTGCCAGCAGCTTAAGGAGGGCCGGAGGAAGATTGGACAATGAGCAGTTCTTC.

Comment on this clone: At one end, the junction sequence differs from germline, possibly due to a read error. This chain connects TRBV2 to TRBJ2-5, with D perhaps matching TRBD1 (6 bases). Germline V gene lookup returns CDR1 SNHLY and CDR2 FYNNEI. The CDR3 consists of 15 residues. CDR3 protein: CASSDARGNQQTQYF. CDR3 in DNA: TGTGCCAGCAGTGATGCGAGGGGGAACCAACAGACCCAGTACTTC.

This clone was counted a single time. This chain links TRBV2 with TRBJ2-7, with D possibly being TRBD2 (6 bases). This CDR3 has 12 amino acids. The germline V gene has CDR1 SNHLY and CDR2 FYNNEI. Trimming left V 6 bases short and J 2 bases short, with 8 bases between. The CDR3 reads CASRWGAYEQYF. CDR3 sequence (DNA): TGTGCCAGCAGGTGGGGGGCCTACGAGCAGTACTTC.

The rearrangement uses TRBV5-5 and TRBJ2-5; 14 nucleotides align to TRBD2. The germline V gene has CDR1 SGHKS and CDR2 YYEKEE (reference sequence). The CDR3 has 20 amino acids. Trimming removed 2 bases from V and 5 bases from J; junction bases left unmatched: 17. The CDR3 DNA sequence: TGTGCCAGCAGCTTAACTCCGGGACTAGCGGGAGCGAACCGCCTCGAGACCCAGTACTTC. Translating it yields CASSLTPGLAGANRLETQYF.

V is TRBV4-1 and J is TRBJ2-3, with 11 bases that match TRBD2. V dropped 0 bases and J dropped 7; count of bases not matched to a gene: 9. This CDR3 contains 17 residues. From germline, CDR1 is MGHRA and CDR2 YSYEKL. Here the CDR3 reads CASSQDWATSGINTQYF. In DNA, the CDR3 is TGCGCCAGCAGCCAAGATTGGGCGACTAGCGGGATTAATACGCAGTATTTT.

V and J are TRBV3-1 (or the pseudogene TRBV3-2) and TRBJ1-1; possible D gene TRBD1, 5 bases. The length of the CDR3 is 14 residues. The germline V gene has CDR1 LGHDT and CDR2 YNNKEL (reference sequence). The V end was cut by 5 bases, the J end by 4 bases, with 14 bases between. The CDR3 nucleotides read TGTGCCAGCAGCTCATTGCAGGGTTTCACTGAAGCTTTCTTT. It specifies CASSSLQGFTEAFF.

This clone was detected only a few times. This chain uses TRBV19 with TRBJ1-3; a possible D gene is TRBD1 (6 bases). CDR3 length equals 16 residues. Germline CDR1 LNHDA, CDR2 SQIVND (reference sequence). V gave up 6 bases and J gave up 4 bases, with 19 bases separating them. CDR3 sequence reads: CASSSGGRRAGNTIYF. CDR3 DNA: TGTGCCAGTAGCTCGGGGGGCCGCAGGGCCGGAAACACCATATATTTT.

This clone occurred once. V usage is TRBV7-2 and J usage is TRBJ1-1; no clear D. Germline CDR1 and CDR2: SGHTA and FQGNSA. Trimming pared 3 bases from V and 0 bases from J, leaving 8 bases between. The CDR3 extends over 14 amino acids. DNA of the CDR3: TGTGCCAGCAGCTTGGAACAGCTGAACACTGAAGCTTTCTTT. Protein product: CASSLEQLNTEAFF.

V and J are TRBV6-5 and TRBJ2-2; D remains ambiguous. Trimming removed 1 base from V and 7 bases from J, with 7 bases in between. Germline-derived CDR1 and CDR2 are MNHEY and SVGAGI. The CDR3 is 13 residues long. CDR3 protein: CASSYWQDGELFF. CDR3 DNA sequence: TGTGCCAGCAGTTACTGGCAAGACGGGGAGCTGTTTTTT.

The chain combines TRBV5-1 with TRBJ1-1; possibly TRBD1 for D (6 bases). The CDR3 contains 16 residues. Germline CDR1 SGHRS, CDR2 YFSETQ. V lost 2 bases and J 5 bases, leaving 19 bases between the germline ends. The DNA for the CDR3 is TGCGCCAGCAGCTTATTTGCAGGGGAGGGCGGGACTGAAGCTTTCTTT. Translated, it gives CASSLFAGEGGTEAFF.

The chain has TRBV12-5 and TRBJ2-6; the D gene is possibly TRBD1 (6 bases). Germline CDR1 reads LGHNT; CDR2 reads FRNRAP. The V and J ends lost 6 bases and 0 bases respectively, with 12 bases between them. The CDR3 covers 16 residues. The CDR3 loop is CASGTTGPSGANVLTF. The CDR3 nucleotides read TGTGCTAGTGGGACTACAGGGCCCTCTGGGGCCAACGTCCTGACTTTC. Filled out from reference TRBV12-5 and TRBJ2-6, the complete variable domain reads DARVTQTPRHKVTEMGQEVTMRCQPILGHNTVFWYRQTMMQGLELLAYFRNRAPLDDSGMPKDRFSAEMPDATLATLKIQPSEPRDSAVYFCASGTTGPSGANVLTFGAGSRLTVL.

The CDR3 spells CASASIANTEAFF. The CDR3 DNA reads as TGTGCCAGCGCCTCTATCGCTAACACTGAAGCTTTCTTT. The J gene is TRBJ1-1, the V gene TRBV7-2; D not resolved. The CDR3 loop spans 13 amino acids. Germline V CDR1 and CDR2: SGHTA, FQGNSA. V was clipped by 8 bases and J by 2 bases, with 12 bases between them.